This passage covers 12 T cell receptor beta chains from one sample sequenced in a study of siplizumab effects on memory and regulatory T cells. Produced via immunoSEQ multiplex PCR; TCRdb's table is partial and in-frame only. This table has roughly 7,100 clones, roughly 36% appearing once. The authors cocultured the mixed lymphocyte reaction cells at 37 degrees C for over 5 days. Their antigens remain unidentified. Input material: CFSE-low (dividing) CD8+ T cells sorted from an allogeneic mixed lymphocyte reaction. The source of these receptors is a human donor in good health; the cells came from an allogeneic mixed lymphocyte reaction.

The chain joins TRBV25-1 to TRBJ2-7, with D tentatively TRBD1 (5 bases). The CDR3 is 15 amino acids. The V gene lost 4 bases and the J gene lost 0 bases, with 13 bases spanning the gap. Germline V CDR1 and CDR2: MGHDK, SYGVNS. The CDR3 here is CASSVWAGHSYEQYF. CDR3 sequence (DNA): TGTGCCAGCAGTGTTTGGGCAGGACACTCCTACGAGCAGTACTTC.

The chain combines TRBV19 with TRBJ1-1; 7 bases fit TRBD1. J gave up 1 base and V 3 bases, and 5 bases lay outside the gene matches. CDR3 size: 15 residues. The germline CDR1 and CDR2 sequences are LNHDA and SQIVND (reference sequence). The CDR3 region is CASSIQGGQNTEAFF. CDR3 nucleotide sequence: TGTGCCAGTAGTATCCAGGGGGGACAGAACACTGAAGCTTTCTTT.

This clone is labeled as medium-sized (0.01 to 0.1%). J is TRBJ2-3 and V is TRBV5-1, with 9 bases fitting TRBD2. The CDR3 is 16 residues long. CDR1 is SGHRS and CDR2 is YFSETQ in the germline V gene. V was pared by 2 bases and J by 6 bases, with 10 bases of the junction left unmatched. The CDR3 protein is CASSFFLAGSGDTQYF. CDR3 DNA: TGCGCCAGCAGCTTCTTTCTAGCGGGAAGTGGTGATACGCAGTATTTT.

The genes are TRBV6-5 and TRBJ2-7, with 8 bases that match TRBD2. The ends lost 8 bases at V and 6 bases at J; junction bases unmatched: 3. The CDR3 length is 11 residues. Germline V gene lookup returns CDR1 MNHEY and CDR2 SVGAGI. In nucleotides, the CDR3 is TGTGCCAGCCAAGCGGGGGTCGAGCAGTACTTC. It yields the protein CASQAGVEQYF.

The chain joins TRBV27 to TRBJ2-1, with 11 bases that match TRBD2. V trimming: 4 bases; J trimming: 6 bases; junction bases outside the gene matches: 20. This CDR3 has 20 residues. Germline CDR1 MNHEY, CDR2 SMNVEV (reference sequence). CDR3 protein: CASSSRPPISLAGVFNEQFF. The CDR3 coding sequence is TGTGCCAGCAGTTCCCGACCACCTATTTCACTAGCGGGAGTATTCAATGAGCAGTTCTTC.

The V and J genes are TRBV5-8 and TRBJ2-1, with D maybe TRBD2 (6 bases). Germline assignment: CDR1 SGHTS and CDR2 YDEGEE. The CDR3 covers 17 residues. V was shortened by 0 bases and J by 2 bases, with 15 bases between the two germline ends. CDR3 sequence (DNA): TGTGCCAGCAGCTTGGCTCCGCGGGAAGGACCCTACAATGAGCAGTTCTTC. Translation gives CASSLAPREGPYNEQFF.

This sequence joins TRBV2 and TRBJ2-1, with TRBD1 matching over 10 bases. After removal of 5 bases from V and 4 bases from J, the junction contained 5 bases not matched to a gene. The CDR3 is made up of 15 amino acids. Germline lookup yields CDR1 SNHLY and CDR2 FYNNEI. The DNA of the CDR3 is TGTGCCAGCAGTTCCGGGACAGGGGTATACAATGAGCAGTTCTTC. Translating it yields CASSSGTGVYNEQFF.

This chain links TRBV27 with TRBJ2-2, with D perhaps matching TRBD2 (6 bases). CDR3 size: 15 residues. V was pared by 6 bases and J by 0 bases, with 11 bases between. The germline CDR1 and CDR2 sequences are MNHEY and SMNVEV (reference sequence). This chain's CDR3 is CASRTTSPNTGELFF. The CDR3 nucleotides are TGTGCCAGCAGGACGACTAGTCCGAACACCGGGGAGCTGTTTTTT.

Sample share makes this clone medium-sized. The chain employs TRBV27 and TRBJ1-2, with a possible D match to TRBD1 (5 bases). This CDR3 contains 13 residues. Looked up from germline, CDR1 is MNHEY and CDR2 is SMNVEV (reference sequence). V gave up 3 bases and J gave up 4 bases, with 9 bases separating them. The CDR3 reads CASSLTETYGYTF. CDR3 coding DNA: TGTGCCAGCAGTTTGACAGAAACCTATGGCTACACCTTC.

V usage is TRBV28 and J usage is TRBJ2-2, with D possibly being TRBD2 (7 bases). The CDR3 runs to 16 residues. Trimming shortened V by 2 bases and J by 4 bases, and 14 bases separated the two germline ends. Germline V gene data show CDR1 as MDHEN and CDR2 as SYDVKM. CDR3 sequence reads: CASSLGGEGGTGELFF. The CDR3 bases are TGTGCCAGCAGTTTAGGGGGGGAAGGGGGCACCGGGGAGCTGTTTTTT.

The V call is TRBV29-1, the J call TRBJ2-2; 8 nucleotides line up with TRBD1. V lost 6 bases, J lost 4 bases, and 10 bases stayed unmatched. Germline V gene lookup returns CDR1 SQVTM and CDR2 ANQGSEA. The CDR3 contains 15 residues. In nucleotides, the CDR3 is TGCAGCGTGAAAGGACAGGGTTCGGGCACCGGGGAGCTGTTTTTT. It yields the protein CSVKGQGSGTGELFF.

This rearrangement joins TRBV7-9 to TRBJ1-3, with 7 bases fitting TRBD1. The CDR3 is 17 amino acids. After removal of 5 bases from V and 1 base from J, the junction contained 11 bases not matched to a gene. The germline V gene encodes CDR1 SEHNR and CDR2 FQNEAQ (reference sequence). The CDR3 DNA follows: TGTGCCAGCAGCGCTAACCGGGACAGATATTCTGGAAACACCATATATTTT. Protein product: CASSANRDRYSGNTIYF.